These T cell receptor beta chains were read from a single sample in a study of blood T cell repertoires in COVID-19. TCRdb keeps only in-frame clones here, not all; method: immunoSEQ multiplex PCR. The sample yields about 150,000 clones, over 65% seen once. Material: peripheral blood. These receptor sequences come from an elderly man with acute or convalescent COVID-19. The CDR3 runs from the conserved cysteine through the conserved F or W. Fields, in order: D gene, J gene, clone size, V gene, CDR3 DNA, CDR3 protein. D genes are given only for firm matches. Clone size appears in some rows only: once, few, many, or a class for an expanded clone.

TRBD2 | TRBJ2-2 | - | TRBV5-4 | TGTGCCAGCAACCAGCGGGGAATTGTTACCGGGGAGCTGTTTTTT | CASNQRGIVTGELFF
TRBD2 | TRBJ2-1 | once | TRBV3-1/TRBV3-2 | TGTGCCAGCAGCCTGCTAGCGGGGGAGCAGTTCTTC | CASSLLAGEQFF
- | TRBJ2-2 | - | TRBV5-1 | TGCGCCAGCAGCTTGGGACTCGCGGGCGGGGAGCTGTTTTTT | CASSLGLAGGELFF
TRBD2 | TRBJ2-5 | - | TRBV9 | TGTGCCAGCAGCCCCTGGACTAGCCGCGGGCAGACCCAGTACTTC | CASSPWTSRGQTQYF
TRBD1 | TRBJ2-5 | - | TRBV30 | TGTGCCTGGAGTCGTATCGGGACAGGAGAAGAGACCCAGTACTTC | CAWSRIGTGEETQYF
TRBD1 | TRBJ2-3 | - | TRBV6-6 | TGTGCCAGCAGTAACCGACAGGGGAATGCAGATACGCAGTATTTT | CASSNRQGNADTQYF
TRBD1 | TRBJ1-2 | many | TRBV15 | TGTGCCACCAGCCGTCCCACAGGGGCGGGTGGCTACACCTTC | CATSRPTGAGGYTF
- | TRBJ1-6 | - | TRBV7-9 | TGTGCCAGCGTGGGCAGCAATTCACCCCTCCACTTT | CASVGSNSPLHF
TRBD2 | TRBJ2-3 | - | TRBV9 | TGTGCCAGCAGCGTGGCGGGGGGGCCCCCAGATACGCAGTATTTT | CASSVAGGPPDTQYF
TRBD1 | TRBJ1-1 | - | TRBV27 | TGTGCCAGCAGAACCGGGACAGCCAACACTGAAGCTTTCTTT | CASRTGTANTEAFF
- | TRBJ1-6 | - | TRBV6-5 | TGTGCCAGCAGTTACTCTGTGAGCTCCTATAATTCACCCCTCCACTTT | CASSYSVSSYNSPLHF
- | TRBJ2-3 | once | TRBV15 | TGTGCCACCAGCCAGAGTGGGGCTACGCAGTATTTT | CATSQSGATQYF
TRBD1 | TRBJ1-1 | - | TRBV7-2 | TGTGCCAGCAGCCAGTGGACAGGTCGGAACACTGAAGCTTTCTTT | CASSQWTGRNTEAFF
- | TRBJ2-4 | few | TRBV7-8 | TGTGCCAGCAGCTTATCCAGGCCAGGAGCCAAAAACATTCAGTACTTC | CASSLSRPGAKNIQYF
- | TRBJ2-3 | - | TRBV7-9 | TGTGCCAGCAGCCGGTCCGGAGGGGAAGATACGCAGTATTTT | CASSRSGGEDTQYF
- | TRBJ2-5 | - | TRBV2 | TGTGCCAGCGGGAGATCCAGGCAAGAGACCCAGTACTTC | CASGRSRQETQYF
- | TRBJ2-5 | - | TRBV6-2/TRBV6-3 | TGTGCCAGCAGTTACCTAAGTCGGGAGACCCAGTACTTC | CASSYLSRETQYF
- | TRBJ2-1 | - | TRBV6-1 | TGTGCCAGCAGTGATCCTAGGGCGGGGGCCAAGTCCTACAATGAGCAGTTCTTC | CASSDPRAGAKSYNEQFF
TRBD1 | TRBJ2-5 | - | TRBV27 | TGTGCCAGCAGTTTACAGGGGGTAGGTGAGACCCAGTACTTC | CASSLQGVGETQYF
- | TRBJ2-6 | - | TRBV19 | TGTGCCAGTAGGAAGTCGAGCGGACGGACGACCCTTTTCTCTGGGGCCAACGTCCTGACTTTC | CASRKSSGRTTLFSGANVLTF
- | TRBJ1-6 | - | TRBV7-8 | TGTGCCAGCAGCTTAGCCCGGGTTCACGGGGATTCACCCCTCCACTTT | CASSLARVHGDSPLHF
TRBD2 | TRBJ2-3 | - | TRBV29-1 | TGCAGCGCCTCTTCAGGACTAGGCACAGATACGCAGTATTTT | CSASSGLGTDTQYF
TRBD1 | TRBJ1-1 | few | TRBV5-1 | TGCGCCAGCAGCTTGGGGACAGGGTACACTGAAGCTTTCTTT | CASSLGTGYTEAFF
- | TRBJ2-2 | once | TRBV10-3 | TGTGCCATCACCCAGAGGTTGGACACCGGGGAGCTGTTTTTT | CAITQRLDTGELFF
- | TRBJ1-5 | - | TRBV30 | TGTGCCTGGAGTGTACAGGACCATCAGCCCCAGCATTTT | CAWSVQDHQPQHF
TRBD1 | TRBJ1-2 | - | TRBV6-2/TRBV6-3 | TGTGCCAGCAGTTACCTGACAGGGGAAGGCGGCTACACCTTC | CASSYLTGEGGYTF
- | TRBJ1-1 | - | TRBV6-5 | TGTGCCAGCACTCGGATGGAGGAGAACACTGAAGCTTTCTTT | CASTRMEENTEAFF
- | TRBJ2-7 | - | TRBV30 | TGTGCCTGGACAGGGGCCTACGAGCAGTACTTC | CAWTGAYEQYF
- | TRBJ2-3 | - | TRBV12-3/TRBV12-4 | TGTGCCACCTCCGGGGGGCTCACAGATACGCAGTATTTT | CATSGGLTDTQYF
TRBD1 | TRBJ1-2 | - | TRBV7-2 | TGTGCCAGCAGCCCCGGCAGGGGGCACTATGGCTACACCTTC | CASSPGRGHYGYTF
TRBD1 | TRBJ1-2 | - | TRBV18 | TGTGCCAGCTCAGACACCTGGACAGGGATCAACTATGGCTACACCTTC | CASSDTWTGINYGYTF
TRBD1 | TRBJ2-2 | - | TRBV2 | TGTGCCAGCAGACGGGGACAGGGGAACGGGGAGCTGTTTTTT | CASRRGQGNGELFF
TRBD2 | TRBJ2-3 | - | TRBV5-1 | TGCGCCAGCAGCTTGTCGGGACTAAGCACAGATACGCAGTATTTT | CASSLSGLSTDTQYF
- | TRBJ1-2 | - | TRBV11-3 | TGTGCCAGCAGCCCGACGCCAGGGGCCTATGGCTACACCTTC | CASSPTPGAYGYTF
- | TRBJ2-5 | - | TRBV6-5 | TGTGCCAGCATATATCAAGAGACCCAGTACTTC | CASIYQETQYF
TRBD1 | TRBJ1-1 | - | TRBV10-3 | TGTGCCACCGGAGACAGGGTGAACACTGAAGCTTTCTTT | CATGDRVNTEAFF
- | TRBJ1-5 | - | TRBV1 | TGCACCAGCAGTTACCGGACTCAGCAGCCCCAGCATTTT | CTSSYRTQQPQHF
TRBD1 | TRBJ2-2 | - | TRBV3-1/TRBV3-2 | TGTGCCAGCAACTTACAGGGGATAGGAACCGGGGAGCTGTTTTTT | CASNLQGIGTGELFF
- | TRBJ2-5 | - | TRBV19 | TGTGCCAGTAGCACAGCTCAACAAGAGACCCAGTACTTC | CASSTAQQETQYF
TRBD1 | TRBJ1-2 | - | TRBV10-2 | TGCGCCAGCAGTTGGGACAGGGCCAACTATGGCTACACCTTC | CASSWDRANYGYTF
TRBD1 | TRBJ1-2 | - | TRBV27 | TGTGCCAGCAGACTCCTTACAGGGGATCACTATGGCTACACCTTC | CASRLLTGDHYGYTF
TRBD1 | TRBJ2-2 | once | TRBV18 | TGTGCCAGCTCACGCGGGGACAGGGTCAACACCGGGGAGCTGTTTTTT | CASSRGDRVNTGELFF
TRBD1 | TRBJ2-1 | - | TRBV5-1 | TGCGCCAGCAGCTTGCGGACAGGGAACTATGAGCAGTTCTTC | CASSLRTGNYEQFF
- | TRBJ1-5 | - | TRBV18 | TGTGCCAGCTCACCAGGGCTTAGCAATCAGCCCCAGCATTTT | CASSPGLSNQPQHF
TRBD1 | TRBJ1-4 | - | TRBV30 | TGTGCCTTACAGGGGGAAAATGAAAAACTGTTTTTT | CALQGENEKLFF
- | TRBJ1-4 | - | TRBV19 | TGTGCCAGTAATCGCCAGGGTCTAGAAAAACTGTTTTTT | CASNRQGLEKLFF
TRBD1 | TRBJ2-2 | few | TRBV19 | TGTGCCAGTAAGCCTCTAGGGACAGGGTATCAGTCCGGGGAGCTGTTTTTT | CASKPLGTGYQSGELFF
TRBD1 | TRBJ2-7 | - | TRBV6-2/TRBV6-3 | TGTGCCAGCAGTAACTACCGACAGGGTCCCTACGAGCAGTACTTC | CASSNYRQGPYEQYF
TRBD1 | TRBJ1-2 | - | TRBV5-1 | TGCGCCAGCAGCTTGGGAGGGCGTCCCGGACAGGGGAACTATGGCTACACCTTC | CASSLGGRPGQGNYGYTF
- | TRBJ1-5 | - | TRBV10-3 | TGTGCCATCAGTGATCAGTTAACTCAGCCCCAGCATTTT | CAISDQLTQPQHF
- | TRBJ1-1 | few | TRBV5-6 | TGTGCCAGCAGCTTCTTTCTGGTCGGTACTGAAGCTTTCTTT | CASSFFLVGTEAFF
TRBD2 | TRBJ2-1 | - | TRBV27 | TGTGCCTCGAGGGTTACAAGCGGGGTTATTAGAAATGAGCAGTTCTTC | CASRVTSGVIRNEQFF
- | TRBJ2-2 | - | TRBV19 | TGTGCCAGTAGTATTCTGGCGGGCTCGAACACCGGGGAGCTGTTTTTT | CASSILAGSNTGELFF
- | TRBJ1-3 | few | TRBV4-1 | TGCGCCAGCAGCCAAGATCAGGGGACTGGAAACACCATATATTTT | CASSQDQGTGNTIYF